The clone carrying this TCR beta chain was found once. Its specificity is not known. The data were taken from a study of shared clonotypes between healthy human individuals. It was CD45RO-negative cells, positively selected for CCR7, that made up naive CD8 cells, with terminally differentiated effector memory CD45RA+ cells excluded. Study results and caveats: Sequencing depth was predicted to influence how clonotypes are shared among donors.

This CDR3 region has 19 residues. Germline loops: CDR1 LGHNA, CDR2 YSLEER. The V segment lost 3 bases and the J segment 1 base; nucleotides outside the gene matches: 12. 200 ng DNA, about 30,000 T cell genomes, went into each sorted-subset replicate PCR. This table comes from immunoSEQ multiplex PCR, and its TCRdb copy is limited to in-frame clones, with some not included. The sample has fewer than 850,000 clones, just over 95% seen once; the top ten hold around 0.21%. Source material: naive CD8+ T cells sorted from blood. The rearrangement joins TRBV4-3 to TRBJ2-1, with TRBD2 identical over 10 bases. This TCR came from a man aged 30 to 45 in good health. CDR3 sequence: CASSQEGWTSGASYNEQFF. For the CDR3, the DNA is TGCGCCAGCAGCCAGGAGGGGTGGACTAGCGGAGCGTCCTACAATGAGCAGTTCTTC.